These 7 T cell receptor beta chains came from one sample sequenced in a study of blood T cell repertoires in COVID-19. The protocol was immunoSEQ multiplex PCR, while the TCRdb copy is restricted to in-frame clones and leaves out a portion. This sample carries roughly 93,000 clones, over 70% of them seen once, and the ten largest clones take roughly 10%. Sequencing input: peripheral blood. These receptors were taken from a woman older than 75 with acute or convalescent COVID-19.

This clone was found many times. The rearrangement links TRBV9 to TRBJ2-1, with 9 bases that match TRBD1. CDR1 is SGDLS, CDR2 YYNGEE, per germline. V was clipped by 3 bases and J by 9 bases; unmatched bases: 13. The CDR3 extends over 16 amino acids. The CDR3 sequence is CASSARDRAVSGEQFF. In nucleotides, the CDR3 is TGTGCCAGCAGCGCAAGGGACAGGGCGGTTTCGGGTGAGCAGTTCTTC.

The chain is built from TRBV28 and TRBJ1-3, with D hard to call. With 7 bases removed from V and 7 bases from J, the gap between germline ends came to 11 bases. Looked up from germline, CDR1 is MDHEN and CDR2 is SYDVKM. This CDR3 has 12 amino acids. This chain's CDR3 is CASTPTLNTIYF. CDR3 nucleotides: TGTGCCAGCACCCCTACCTTGAACACCATATATTTT.

V and J are TRBV7-2 and TRBJ1-2; D is ambiguous. This CDR3 is 13 amino acids long. Trimming removed 5 bases at V and 7 bases at J, with 14 bases between. Looked up from germline, CDR1 is SGHTA and CDR2 is FQGNSA. The CDR3 DNA is TGTGCCAGCAGCGTCAACAGTTACGGTGGCTACACCTTC. As protein: CASSVNSYGGYTF.

The chain recombines TRBV6-5 with TRBJ2-2, with D perhaps TRBD2 (6 bases). The CDR3 spans 14 residues. V shed 8 bases and J shed 4 bases, with 14 bases lying between them. Germline CDR1 is MNHEY and CDR2 is SVGAGI. CDR3 coding DNA: TGTGCCAGCCTACCCCGGGGGTCCACCGGGGAGCTGTTTTTT. Its translation is CASLPRGSTGELFF.

V gene TRBV5-1 combines with J gene TRBJ1-4; 9 bases agree with TRBD1. Germline V CDR1 and CDR2: SGHRS, YFSETQ. The CDR3 extends over 15 amino acids. V lost 4 bases, J lost 6 bases, and 7 bases stayed unmatched. CDR3 sequence reads: CASSEGTGTYEKLFF. DNA for the CDR3: TGCGCCAGCAGCGAAGGGACAGGGACCTATGAAAAACTGTTTTTT. The full variable domain, in which reference TRBV5-1 and TRBJ1-4 provide the parts outside the CDR3, is KAGVTQTPRYLIKTRGQQVTLSCSPISGHRSVSWYQQTPGQGLQFLFEYFSETQRNKGNFPGRFSGRQFSNSRSEMNVSTLELGDSALYLCASSEGTGTYEKLFFGSGTQLSVL.

V usage is TRBV28 and J usage is TRBJ1-2, with 7 bases aligning to TRBD1. The junction had 13 bases not matched to a gene; V was cut back by 1 base and J by 8 bases. In germline, CDR1 is MDHEN, CDR2 SYDVKM. CDR3 length equals 16 residues. CDR3 residues: CASSLSGTADMWGYTF. CDR3 DNA: TGTGCCAGCAGTTTATCCGGGACAGCGGACATGTGGGGCTACACCTTC.

J is TRBJ2-5 and V is TRBV15, with 9 bases identical to TRBD1. The CDR3 has 15 residues. The trim removed 3 bases at V and 2 bases at J, leaving 4 bases unmatched. Germline lookup yields CDR1 LNHNV and CDR2 YYDKDF (reference sequence). The CDR3 loop is CATSRGTGPQETQYF. The CDR3 DNA sequence: TGTGCCACCAGCAGGGGGACAGGGCCGCAAGAGACCCAGTACTTC.